This T cell receptor (beta chain) was sequenced in a study of shared clonotypes between healthy human individuals. Study context: Each donor's CD4 naive and CD4 memory cells filled three plates apiece, CD8 naive two, and CD8 memory one. Findings of the study overall: Limitation of the genetic and exposure-history diversity represented came from the few donors.

This CDR3 is 18 amino acids long. Deletions cut 0 bases from V and 6 bases from J, with 21 bases between. Germline V gene data show CDR1 as SGDLS and CDR2 as YYNGEE. Each donor was a Caucasian adult residing in Nashville, Tennessee. CD45RA+ naive and CD45RA-negative memory subsets were separated from CD4+ cells. Concerning this clone: Its antigen is not identified.

The repertoire was sequenced with immunoSEQ multiplex PCR; TCRdb's copy has only in-frame clones and lacks some. The repertoire holds hundreds of thousands of clones, with around four fifths as singletons. The TCR sequence derives from a woman in her twenties or thirties in good health. The V gene is TRBV9, the J gene TRBJ2-2; the D is unclear. Sequencing was carried out using memory CD4+ T cells sorted from blood. Documented subset: CD45RA-negative fraction. CDR3 nucleotide sequence: TGTGCCAGCAGCGTAGCGATCCCGGGCCCTGGGATATCCGGGGAGCTGTTTTTT. Its translation: CASSVAIPGPGISGELFF. Full variable domain (outside the CDR3, taken from reference TRBV9 and TRBJ2-2): DSGVTQTPKHLITATGQRVTLRCSPRSGDLSVYWYQQSLDQGLQFLIQYYNGEERAKGNILERFSAQQFPDLHSELNLSSLELGDSALYFCASSVAIPGPGISGELFFGEGSRLTVL.